A selection of T cell receptor beta chains follows, all from one sample in a study of tumor-infiltrating lymphocytes in primary liver carcinoma. TCRdb used MiXCR to reprocess the multiplex PCR reads, holding one entry per CDR3 protein. The sample shows roughly 32,000 distinct CDR3 sequences, roughly 74% of them seen only once. What was sequenced was liver tumor tissue from sampling region 4. The receptors stem from a man in his forties with primary liver carcinoma and hepatitis B virus infection. Each CDR3 is given with its conserved first and last residue. The D gene is left open where the match is weak. The size field is filled for only some rows; it gives once, few, many or a size class.

once	TRBV14	TRBD2	TRBJ2-7	CASQGLAGSCEQYF	TGTGCCAGCCAAGGACTAGCGGGATCCTGCGAGCAGTACTTC
.	TRBV6-5	TRBD2	TRBJ2-2	CATHYGLVTGGLFF	TGTGCCACTCACTACGGACTAGTTACCGGGGGGCTGTTTTTT
.	TRBV5-6	.	TRBJ1-6	CASSPRTPVNSPIHF	TGCGCCAGCAGCCCAAGGACACCAGTGAATTCACCCATCCACTTT
.	TRBV6-2/TRBV6-3	TRBD1	TRBJ2-7	CASSFRDRAHEQHF	TGTGCCAGTAGCTTCCGGGACAGGGCCCACGAGCAGCACTTC
medium-sized	TRBV4-2	.	TRBJ1-2	CASSQETAQGLNYGYTF	TGTGCCAGCAGCCAAGAAACCGCCCAGGGGCTTAACTATGGCTACACCTTC
few	TRBV6-4	TRBD1	TRBJ1-1	CASSEDREVEAFF	TGTGCCAGCAGTGAGGACAGGGAAGTTGAAGCTTTCTTT
few	TRBV6-5	TRBD1	TRBJ2-2	CAANGQGARTGELFF	TGTGCCGCCAACGGCCAGGGGGCGCGCACCGGGGAGCTGTTCTTT
.	TRBV12-3/TRBV12-4	.	TRBJ2-7	CVNGPTGHYEQYF	TGTGTCAACGGTCCCACAGGGCATTACGAGCAGTACTTC
.	TRBV11-3	.	TRBJ2-1	CASSLDVSKNEQTF	TGTGCCAGCAGCTTAGACGTCTCGAAAAATGAGCAGACCTTC
.	TRBV6-2/TRBV6-3	TRBD2	TRBJ2-1	CASSSELTSHKQFF	TGTGCCAGCAGCTCCGAGCTGACTAGCCATAAGCAGTTCTTC
.	TRBV29-1	.	TRBJ1-1	CSVCKGMTEAFF	TGCAGCGTGTGTAAAGGCATGACTGAAGCTTTCTTT
many	TRBV24-1	.	TRBJ2-1	CASSSNGGYNEQFF	TGTGCCTCCAGTTCGAATGGAGGCTACAATGAGCAGTTCTTC
.	TRBV11-1	.	TRBJ2-7	CASSLTGLGEYGQYF	TGTGCCAGCAGCTTAACGGGATTGGGAGAATATGGGCAGTACTTC
.	TRBV29-1	TRBD1	TRBJ2-7	CSVAPTGLYEQYF	TGCAGCGTTGCCCCGACAGGGCTCTACGAGCAATATTTC
.	TRBV11-1	.	TRBJ1-6	CAISRTLAPPLHF	TGTGCCATCAGCCGGACACTGGCTCCACCCCTCCACTTT
.	TRBV11-1	.	TRBJ2-3	CASSSIQTAAQYF	TGTGCCAGCAGCTCGATCCAAACAGCTGCGCAGTATTTT
.	TRBV29-1	.	TRBJ1-1	CSGRRGGEDTEALF	TGCAGCGGCCGCCGGGGGGGGGAGGATACTGAAGCTCTCTTT
many	TRBV6-6	.	TRBJ1-1	CASSYDGRTSTEAFF	TGTGCCAGCAGTTACGATGGCAGGACGAGCACTGAAGCTTTCTTT
.	TRBV12-3/TRBV12-4	.	TRBJ2-7	CASIPQDFGYEQYF	TGTGCCAGCATTCCACAGGATTTCGGCTACGAGCAGTACTTC
.	TRBV11-2	TRBD1	TRBJ1-6	CANSQGQGVNSPLQF	TGTGCCAACAGCCAAGGACAGGGAGTGAATTCACCCCTTCAGTTT
few	TRBV6-5	.	TRBJ2-2	CASTLAGSTGKLFF	TGTGCCAGTACTTTAGCAGGTTCTACCGGGAAGCTGTTTTTT
few	TRBV7-8	.	TRBJ2-1	CASSLQRPNNEQLF	TGTGCCAGCAGCTTACAGCGCCCAAACAATGAGCAGTTATTC
few	TRBV10-3	.	TRBJ1-5	CAISPNKGRQQPQHF	TGTGCCATCAGCCCGAACAAAGGAAGGCAACAGCCCCAGCATTTC
.	TRBV6-4	TRBD2	TRBJ2-1	CANSKLAGEMSEQFF	TGTGCCAACAGCAAACTAGCGGGGGAGATGAGTGAGCAGTTCTTC
.	TRBV6-5	TRBD2	TRBJ2-2	CASSFTELAGGELFF	TGTGCCAGCAGTTTCACGGAACTAGCGGGAGGGGAGCTGTTTTTT
.	TRBV5-4	.	TRBJ2-1	CASNPGGWGYVNEHFF	TGTGCCAGCAACCCCGGCGGATGGGGCTATGTGAATGAGCATTTCTTC